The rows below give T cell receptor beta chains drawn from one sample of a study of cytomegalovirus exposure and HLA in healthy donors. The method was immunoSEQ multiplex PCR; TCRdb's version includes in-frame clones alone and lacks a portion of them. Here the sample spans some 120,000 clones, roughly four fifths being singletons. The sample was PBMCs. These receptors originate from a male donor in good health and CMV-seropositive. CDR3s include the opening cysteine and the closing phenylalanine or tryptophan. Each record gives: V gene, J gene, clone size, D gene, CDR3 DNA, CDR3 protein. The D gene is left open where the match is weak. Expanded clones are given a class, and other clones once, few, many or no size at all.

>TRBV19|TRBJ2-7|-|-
TGTGCCAGTAGTATCAGTAGCGGCTACGAGCAGTACTTC
CASSISSGYEQYF
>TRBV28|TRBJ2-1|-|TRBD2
TGTGCCAGCGCAGCCGGGACTAGCGCCCCGAGCTCCTACAATGAGCAGTTCTTC
CASAAGTSAPSSYNEQFF
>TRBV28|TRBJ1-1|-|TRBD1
TGTGCCAGCAGTTTATGGGGACAGCTACTTTCCATGAACACTGAAGCTTTCTTT
CASSLWGQLLSMNTEAFF
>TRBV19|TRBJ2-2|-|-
TGTGCCAGTAGTCGGTTCGGTCAGGGCGGGGAGCTGTTTTTT
CASSRFGQGGELFF
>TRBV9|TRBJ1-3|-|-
TGTGCCAGCAGCGGGGCGGTCGGGGGCACCATATATTTT
CASSGAVGGTIYF
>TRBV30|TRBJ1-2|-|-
TGTGCCTGGGATAATGGTGAGGGTGGCTACACCTTC
CAWDNGEGGYTF
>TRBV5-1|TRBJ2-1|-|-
TGCGCCAGCACGGACAGCGAATACTACAATGAGCAGTTCTTC
CASTDSEYYNEQFF
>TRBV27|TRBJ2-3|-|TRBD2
TGTGCCAGCAGTTTTCCCAGCGGGAGGCCTATGACAGATACGCAGTATTTT
CASSFPSGRPMTDTQYF
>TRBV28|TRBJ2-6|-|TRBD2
TGTGCCAGCTTAATTGGCAGCGGGAGAGGTGGGGCCAACGTCCTGACTTTC
CASLIGSGRGGANVLTF
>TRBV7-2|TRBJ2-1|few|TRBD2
TGTGCCAGCAGCTTATATTCCGTCGCGGGAGTATACAATGAGCAGTTCTTC
CASSLYSVAGVYNEQFF
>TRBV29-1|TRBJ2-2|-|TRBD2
TGCAGCGTTGAAGTGACTAGCGGGATAGGGGAGCTGTTTTTT
CSVEVTSGIGELFF